This T cell receptor beta chain was identified in a study of CD8+ T cells in alopecia areata. Study in general: The drug, tofacitinib, lasted 6 to 18 months, followed by 6 months off drug.

Sequencing templates came from extracted RNA that was reverse transcribed into cDNA. Clones were read by immunoSEQ multiplex PCR, and TCRdb kept only the in-frame ones, dropping some. Of more than 100,000 clones listed, roughly 58% are singletons. This CDR3 is 12 amino acids long. Trimming removed 7 bases from V and 3 bases from J, with 9 bases in between. In germline, CDR1 is MNHNY, CDR2 SVGAGI (reference sequence). Cell sorting was applied to PBMCs, and CD4+ and CD8+ T cells were collected. Regarding this clone: The sample contains more than one DNA sequence encoding this CDR3.

The origin of this receptor is a human donor with alopecia areata. V gene TRBV6-6 combines with J gene TRBJ1-1; weak D call: TRBD1 (5 bases). The specimen was CD4+ T cells sorted from blood, collected at week 0. The chain's CDR3 is CASTQGDTEAFF. The CDR3 nucleotides are TGTGCCAGCACCCAGGGCGACACTGAAGCTTTCTTT.